Only a few counts were recorded for the clone carrying this T cell receptor beta chain. A much larger clone is a single base away; this may be a read error. The data originate from a study of tumor-infiltrating lymphocytes in primary liver carcinoma. Total RNA amounting to roughly 480 ng was the source from which TCR beta cDNA was made with a constant-region primer. Slightly modified ARM-PCR served as the procedure for the TCR beta libraries. These libraries came from three rounds of nested multiplex PCR. TCRdb re-called the multiplex PCR reads through MiXCR, storing one row per CDR3 protein. The sample contains approximately 330,000 distinct CDR3 sequences, roughly 61% of which appear only once. Extraction also yielded germline DNA, while blood RNA was obtained from unsorted whole blood. Before the operation took place, around 4 milliliters of peripheral blood were collected. This TCR was recovered from a man aged 40-55 years with primary liver carcinoma and hepatitis B virus infection. Sequencing was performed on peripheral blood.

In nucleotides, the CDR3 is TGCGCCAGCCAGTGGACTAGCTGGTTTAACTACGAGCAGTACTTC. This sequence encodes CASQWTSWFNYEQYF. The chain has TRBV10-2 and TRBJ2-7; 8 bases match TRBD2. CDR3 length: 15 residues. The V and J ends lost 8 bases and 3 bases, in that order; junction bases with no gene match: 12. The V gene's germline CDR1 is WSHSY and CDR2 SAAADI.